This T cell receptor beta chain is drawn from a study of T cell responses to AZD1222 COVID-19 vaccine. Broader study findings: Across the whole spike, CD4 TCRs peaked at regions 160-218 and 743-854.

Notes on this clone: Its antigen is currently unknown.

Profiling relied on immunoSEQ multiplex PCR, and the TCRdb table lists in-frame clones only, not all of them. Altogether 100,000 to 140,000 clones are present, 87% being singletons, with the ten largest covering roughly 4.3%. This specimen consisted of peripheral blood, obtained on day 0 of AZD1222 vaccination. The origin of this receptor is an adult in good health.

In nucleotides, the CDR3 is TGTGCCAGTAGTACATTAGGTCAGCCCCAGCATTTT. Its protein is CASSTLGQPQHF. The V gene is TRBV19, the J gene TRBJ1-5; D gene unclear. Germline V gene lookup returns CDR1 LNHDA and CDR2 SQIVND (reference sequence). This CDR3 has 12 amino acids. The V end lost 4 bases, the J end lost 6 bases, and 7 bases lay between the germline ends.